This T cell receptor (beta chain) was profiled in a study of T cells expressing NK-cell markers. TCRdb re-analyzed the 5' RACE reads; it lists each CDR3 protein once, without DNA. This listing includes roughly 390,000 distinct CDR3 sequences. Germline V gene sequence: CDR1 MDHEN, CDR2 SYDVKM. The length of the CDR3 is 15 residues. For this clonotype: Its target is unknown.

The study, taken as a whole, reports: Once again these clonotypes came out on top in the CD3+CD56-NKG2C+ fraction of four donors.

The sequence was obtained from a man aged 18-69 years in good health. Sequencing was carried out using blood T cells: a sorted CD56 or NKG2C T cell subset, CD4+ or CD8+ T cells, or bulk PBMC T cells (not recorded which). The rearrangement uses TRBV28 and TRBJ2-7; no DNA is available, so the TRBD1 call from TCRdb remains unchecked. The CDR3: CASKGGNNRGLEQYF.